This T cell receptor beta chain was recovered during a study of shared clonotypes between healthy human individuals. Background on the study: For every donor, three CD4 naive, three CD4 memory, two CD8 naive and one CD8 memory plates were used.

As regards this clone: What it binds is not known.

General study points: Generally, naive subsets (rather than memory subsets) showed larger estimated richness.

Trimming pared 2 bases from V and 3 bases from J, leaving 12 bases between. Per germline, CDR1 SGHNT and CDR2 YENEEA. The CDR3 has 15 amino acids. Assay: immunoSEQ multiplex PCR; the TCRdb copy retains only in-frame clones and omits some. The sample has 300,000 to 400,000 clones, around 70% seen once. The TCR sequence derives from a man aged 30 to 39 in good health. The specimen sequenced was memory CD4+ T cells sorted from blood. Indicated subset: CD45RA-negative fraction. V is TRBV11-3 and J is TRBJ2-3, with D unclear. The CDR3 coding sequence is TGTGCCAGCAGCTTAACCTGGGGTGGAACAGATACGCAGTATTTT. This translates into CASSLTWGGTDTQYF. Supplemented by reference TRBV11-3 and TRBJ2-3, the full variable domain reads EAGVVQSPRYKIIEKKQPVAFWCNPISGHNTLYWYLQNLGQGPELLIRYENEEAVDDSQLPKDRFSAERLKGVDSTLKIQPAELGDSAVYLCASSLTWGGTDTQYFGPGTRLTVL.